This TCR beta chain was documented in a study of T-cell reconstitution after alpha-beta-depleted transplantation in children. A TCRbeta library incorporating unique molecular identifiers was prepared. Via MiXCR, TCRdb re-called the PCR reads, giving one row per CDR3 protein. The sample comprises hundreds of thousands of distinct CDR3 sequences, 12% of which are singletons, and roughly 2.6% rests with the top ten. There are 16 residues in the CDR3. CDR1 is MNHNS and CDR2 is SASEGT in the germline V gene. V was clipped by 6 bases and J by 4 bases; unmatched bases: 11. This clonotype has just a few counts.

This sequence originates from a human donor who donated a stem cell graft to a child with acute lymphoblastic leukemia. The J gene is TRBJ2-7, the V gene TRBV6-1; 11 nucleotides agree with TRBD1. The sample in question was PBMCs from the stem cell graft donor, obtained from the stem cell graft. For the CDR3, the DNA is TGTGCCAGCAGCGCCCGGACAGGGGGCTTTCCTTACGAGCAGTACTTC. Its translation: CASSARTGGFPYEQYF.